This is a list of T cell receptor beta chains from one sample in a study of blood T cell repertoires in COVID-19. TCRdb keeps only in-frame clones here, not all; method: immunoSEQ multiplex PCR. The data contain 120,000 to 150,000 clones, around 84% of them singletons. The sequenced sample consisted of peripheral blood. The receptors come from a human donor in a cohort sampled during active COVID-19. Each CDR3 is given with its conserved first and last residue. A D gene is named only where the DNA matches it firmly. Clone size, where shown, is once, few, many, or a class for clones that have expanded.

TGTGCCAGCAGCCCATTAAACGTGCGCTCTGGAAACACCATATATTTT,CASSPLNVRSGNTIYF,TRBV9,TRBJ1-3,.,.
TGCGCCGCCCGTTCGGAGGCGGAGATGAACACTGAAGCTTTCTTT,CAARSEAEMNTEAFF,TRBV23-1,TRBJ1-1,.,.
TGTGCCAGCAGTTACTCAGGGGATACCGGGGAGCTGTTTTTT,CASSYSGDTGELFF,TRBV6-6,TRBJ2-2,.,.
TGTGCCAGCAGTACGGACACCAATAATTCACCCCTCCACTTT,CASSTDTNNSPLHF,TRBV27,TRBJ1-6,.,.
TGTGCCAGCAGCGCCTCCGGGACAGGGGATTCCCTCTACACCTTC,CASSASGTGDSLYTF,TRBV7-9,TRBJ1-2,.,TRBD1
TGTGCCAGCAGCCGGTGGGAGGCCACAGATACGCAGTATTTT,CASSRWEATDTQYF,TRBV5-4,TRBJ2-3,.,.
TGTGCCAGCAGCTCTTACAGGGAGACTGAAGCTTTCTTT,CASSSYRETEAFF,TRBV11-2,TRBJ1-1,.,.
TGTGCCAGCAGCTTGGTGGAGGGTGGTACCCAGTACTTC,CASSLVEGGTQYF,TRBV5-5,TRBJ2-5,.,.
TGCGCCAGCAGTCAAGGTCAGGACAGGACTAGCACAGATACGCAGTATTTT,CASSQGQDRTSTDTQYF,TRBV23-1,TRBJ2-3,.,TRBD1
TGCGCCAGCAGCTTTGGCCCTTCGGGCACTGAAGCTTTCTTT,CASSFGPSGTEAFF,TRBV5-1,TRBJ1-1,.,.
TGTGCCACCAGCCCCGGGGGGCCGGCCAAAAACATTCAGTACTTC,CATSPGGPAKNIQYF,TRBV15,TRBJ2-4,.,.
TGTGCCAGCAGTGGGTCGGCGCGTGGGGAGAAAGGCTACAATGAGCAGTTCTTC,CASSGSARGEKGYNEQFF,TRBV2,TRBJ2-1,.,.
TGTGCCTGGAACCACGCCGCGGGGAGGGGTGGCTACACCTTC,CAWNHAAGRGGYTF,TRBV30,TRBJ1-2,.,.
TGTGCCGGCCATCGGGCAGATACGCAGTATTTT,CAGHRADTQYF,TRBV30,TRBJ2-3,.,.
TGTGCCAGCAGCCAAGTCCAGGGGTACGAGCAGTACTTC,CASSQVQGYEQYF,TRBV3-1/TRBV3-2,TRBJ2-7,.,.
TGTGCCAGCAGCGTCGGGACTAGCCAAGAGACCCAGTACTTC,CASSVGTSQETQYF,TRBV9,TRBJ2-5,once,TRBD2
TGTGCCAGCTCACCGACAGGGTACGAGCAGTACTTC,CASSPTGYEQYF,TRBV18,TRBJ2-7,.,TRBD1
TGTGCCAGCAGCCCCAACAGGGATCAGCCCCAGCATTTT,CASSPNRDQPQHF,TRBV12-3/TRBV12-4,TRBJ1-5,.,.
TGTGCCAGCAGCCAAAGACAGGGTGTCGATTCACCCCTCCACTTT,CASSQRQGVDSPLHF,TRBV6-5,TRBJ1-6,.,TRBD1
TGTGCCTGGAGTGTCACAGTGAGAAACACCATATATTTT,CAWSVTVRNTIYF,TRBV30,TRBJ1-3,.,.
TGTGCCAGTAGCCAAAGGGGGGGAGGCACTGAAGCTTTCTTT,CASSQRGGGTEAFF,TRBV19,TRBJ1-1,.,.
TGTGCCAGCAGCTTCGGGGCGGGAGGGGATGGCTACACCTTC,CASSFGAGGDGYTF,TRBV2,TRBJ1-2,.,.
TGTGCCAGCAGCCTACGGGTCGACTACGAGCAGTACTTC,CASSLRVDYEQYF,TRBV7-2,TRBJ2-7,.,.
TGTGCCAGCAGCTTGGAGGGTGGCAGGGGGGCTACCGGGGAGCTGTTTTTT,CASSLEGGRGATGELFF,TRBV5-4,TRBJ2-2,.,.
TGTGCCTGGAGTGGGGGTGTTCCCCGGGGAGATACGCAGTATTTT,CAWSGGVPRGDTQYF,TRBV30,TRBJ2-3,.,.
TGTGCCAGCAGCTTATGGGGACTAGGCCAGACTCGCTACACAGATACGCAGTATTTT,CASSLWGLGQTRYTDTQYF,TRBV7-9,TRBJ2-3,.,TRBD2
TGTGCCAGTACAAACAGGGAAGGGGTGAACACTGAAGCTTTCTTT,CASTNREGVNTEAFF,TRBV19,TRBJ1-1,.,.
TGTGCCAGCAGTATAACAGGGAACACCATATATTTT,CASSITGNTIYF,TRBV28,TRBJ1-3,.,.
TGCAGCGTTGAGACTCTCAGGGCGGGATTCTCCTACAATGAGCAGTTCTTC,CSVETLRAGFSYNEQFF,TRBV29-1,TRBJ2-1,.,.
TGTGCCAGCAGCCCGGAGGTTAGCGGATACAATGAGCAGTTCTTC,CASSPEVSGYNEQFF,TRBV6-4,TRBJ2-1,.,.
TGCAGCGTTGAAGACTGGGGGGAAGAGACCCAGTACTTC,CSVEDWGEETQYF,TRBV29-1,TRBJ2-5,.,.
TGTGCCAGCAGCGTTACGTGGGAGGGCACCGGGGAGCTGTTTTTT,CASSVTWEGTGELFF,TRBV9,TRBJ2-2,.,TRBD2
TGTGCCAGCTCACGACCGACAGAACAGTTCTCTGAAGCTTTCTTT,CASSRPTEQFSEAFF,TRBV18,TRBJ1-1,once,.
TGTGCCACCAGCAGAGCCAGTCACCCCCGGGATGGCTACACCTTC,CATSRASHPRDGYTF,TRBV15,TRBJ1-2,.,.
TGTGCCAGCAGTGAAGATCGGTTGGCGGGACGATCCTACAATGAGCAGTTCTTC,CASSEDRLAGRSYNEQFF,TRBV6-1,TRBJ2-1,.,.
TGTGCCTGGACCCCGACAGGGGGCAATCAGCCCCAGCATTTT,CAWTPTGGNQPQHF,TRBV30,TRBJ1-5,.,TRBD1
TGCGCCAGCAGCCCAGATGGGACAGACTCTGGAAACACCATATATTTT,CASSPDGTDSGNTIYF,TRBV5-1,TRBJ1-3,.,TRBD1
TGTGCCAGCAATACCGGACAGGGTTTTGAAAAACTGTTTTTT,CASNTGQGFEKLFF,TRBV6-5,TRBJ1-4,.,TRBD1
TGTGCCAGCAGCTTAGCCTGGACAGGGCTATACGAGCAGTACTTC,CASSLAWTGLYEQYF,TRBV7-2,TRBJ2-7,.,TRBD1
TGTGCCAGCACCCTACAGGGTTCTGGAAACACCATATATTTT,CASTLQGSGNTIYF,TRBV28,TRBJ1-3,.,.
TGTGCCAGCAGCCCCGCGGGAGGGACCCACAATGAGCAGTTCTTC,CASSPAGGTHNEQFF,TRBV3-1/TRBV3-2,TRBJ2-1,.,TRBD2
TGTGCCAGCAGCCCGGGACAGGCGCATTCACCCCTCCACTTT,CASSPGQAHSPLHF,TRBV7-6,TRBJ1-6,few,TRBD1
TGTGCCAGCAGCCCGGACAGGGGGCGCCGCTATGGCTACACCTTC,CASSPDRGRRYGYTF,TRBV7-9,TRBJ1-2,once,TRBD1
TGTGCCTTGGGGGGAGTCCCCGCTGGAAACACCATATATTTT,CALGGVPAGNTIYF,TRBV30,TRBJ1-3,.,.